Below are 15 T cell receptor beta chains sequenced from a single sample in a study of early T cells in non-severe SARS-CoV-2 infection. MiXCR, run by TCRdb on the 5' RACE reads, gives a single entry per CDR3 protein. The table lists 60,000 or so distinct CDR3 sequences, 10% to 15% of them singletons. The sequenced sample consisted of whole blood. These TCRs come from an adult who was a healthcare worker with PCR-confirmed SARS-CoV-2 infection or an uninfected control (not recorded which).

This clonotype has ten or more counts. The rearrangement joins TRBV15 to TRBJ2-7; perhaps TRBD2 as D (5 bases). The CDR3 totals 14 residues. Germline V gives CDR1 LNHNV, CDR2 YYDKDF (reference sequence). Trimming shortened V by 8 bases and J by 0 bases, and 14 bases separated the two germline ends. The CDR3 DNA reads TGTGCCACCCGGGAAGGCACTAGCTCCTACGAGCAGTACTTC. It translates to CATREGTSSYEQYF.

Notes on this clonotype: A single base separates this from a much larger clone, so it may be a read error. This CDR3 fails to terminate in the conserved phenylalanine or tryptophan, so it likely reflects a read error. V and J are TRBV7-8 and TRBJ2-7; a possible D gene is TRBD1 (6 bases). Germline V gives CDR1 SGHVS, CDR2 FQNEAQ. This CDR3 has 14 amino acids. V was trimmed by 7 bases and J by 2 bases, leaving 15 bases between them. This CDR3 is CASNTRDKTYEQYL. The DNA for the CDR3 is TGTGCCAGCAACACCCGGGACAAGACCTACGAGCAGTACCTC.

The chain recombines TRBV19 with TRBJ2-5; D is perhaps TRBD2 (5 bases). V was trimmed by 1 base and J by 1 base, leaving 7 bases between them. Germline loops: CDR1 LNHDA, CDR2 SQIVND (reference sequence). CDR3 length equals 14 residues. This CDR3 reads CASSIGGGQETQYF. The CDR3 coding sequence is TGTGCCAGTAGTATAGGAGGAGGCCAAGAGACCCAGTACTTC.

The chain employs TRBV5-1 and TRBJ2-1; 12 nucleotides match TRBD2. Per germline, CDR1 SGHRS and CDR2 YFSETQ. Unmatched junction bases numbered 10, after V lost 4 bases and J lost 5 bases. This CDR3 contains 17 residues. CDR3 amino acids: CASSGRRGLAGNNEQFF. CDR3 coding DNA: TGCGCCAGCAGCGGGAGGAGAGGACTAGCGGGGAACAATGAGCAGTTCTTC. The whole variable domain, remainder taken from reference TRBV5-1 and TRBJ2-1, is KAGVTQTPRYLIKTRGQQVTLSCSPISGHRSVSWYQQTPGQGLQFLFEYFSETQRNKGNFPGRFSGRQFSNSRSEMNVSTLELGDSALYLCASSGRRGLAGNNEQFFGPGTRLTVL.

The rearrangement uses TRBV29-1 and TRBJ2-5; 7 bases line up with TRBD1. The CDR3 contains 13 residues. J gave up 8 bases and V 3 bases, and 9 bases lay outside the gene matches. The germline V gene has CDR1 SQVTM and CDR2 ANQGSEA. CDR3 protein: CSVERGRVGTQYF. DNA of the CDR3: TGCAGCGTTGAGAGGGGGCGTGTAGGAACCCAGTACTTC.

V and J are TRBV20-1 and TRBJ2-7; 11 nucleotides align to TRBD2. The CDR3 is 18 amino acids. V was pared by 7 bases and J by 4 bases, with 21 bases of the junction left unmatched. Germline values: CDR1 DFQATT, CDR2 SNEGSKA (reference sequence). CDR3 nucleotides: TGCAGTGTGTTACTCTCCCCCCGACTAGCGGGATTTTGGTACGAGCAGTACTTC. Protein: CSVLLSPRLAGFWYEQYF.

This clonotype came up many times. This chain connects TRBV6-6 to TRBJ1-6; D gene uncertain. Germline-derived CDR1 and CDR2 are MNHNY and SVGAGI (reference sequence). The CDR3 runs 13 residues. Deletions cut 6 bases from V and 7 bases from J, with 10 bases between. DNA for the CDR3: TGTGCCAGCAGCCCGACGGTCAATTCACCCCTCCACTTT. The encoded protein is CASSPTVNSPLHF.

This clonotype was recorded at least ten times. The chain uses TRBV27 and TRBJ2-1, with a possible D match to TRBD2 (5 bases). The germline V gene has CDR1 MNHEY and CDR2 SMNVEV (reference sequence). V gave up 2 bases and J gave up 3 bases, with 8 bases separating them. The CDR3 sequence is 14 residues long. CDR3 amino acids: CASSLRTFYNEQFF. CDR3 DNA sequence: TGTGCCAGCAGTTTACGGACTTTCTACAATGAGCAGTTCTTC.

This clonotype was detected ten times or more. This rearrangement joins TRBV12-3 or TRBV12-4 to TRBJ2-3; the match to TRBD2 covers 10 bases. The CDR3 contains 15 residues. V shed 1 base, J shed 4 bases, and the junction held 2 bases outside the gene matches. In nucleotides, the CDR3 is TGTGCCAGCAGTTTAGTACTAGCGGGGCCAGATACGCAGTATTTT. It codes for CASSLVLAGPDTQYF.

In its sample, this clonotype was seen many times. This sequence joins TRBV9 and TRBJ1-6; D is unresolved. From germline, CDR1 is SGDLS and CDR2 YYNGEE. CDR3 length: 16 residues. V was clipped by 1 base and J by 0 bases, with 8 bases between them. The CDR3 nucleotides read TGTGCCAGCAGCGTACGGGAAAGCTCCTATAATTCACCCCTCCACTTT. It translates to CASSVRESSYNSPLHF.

This clonotype has a count of ten or more. The CDR3, as DNA: TGCGCCAGCAGCTTCGAGACAGGGGTGAACACTGAAGCTTTCTTT. Translated: CASSFETGVNTEAFF. The chain joins TRBV5-1 to TRBJ1-1; 8 bases align to TRBD1. This CDR3 region has 15 residues. Germline assignment: CDR1 SGHRS and CDR2 YFSETQ. V dropped 2 bases and J dropped 0; count of bases not matched to a gene: 3.

This clonotype was observed a few times. The chain is built from TRBV6-1 and TRBJ1-6; a possible D gene is TRBD1 (5 bases). Germline V gives CDR1 MNHNS, CDR2 SASEGT. The CDR3 length is 14 residues. Between the trimmed V and J ends, which lost 3 bases and 5 bases, there was a span of 8 bases. The CDR3 spells CASSDSGNNSPLHF. The CDR3 bases are TGTGCCAGCAGTGATTCAGGGAATAATTCACCCCTCCACTTT.

The V gene is TRBV7-9, the J gene TRBJ1-2; D gene ambiguous. The CDR3 runs 15 residues. Trimming took off 7 bases at V and 5 bases at J, with 20 bases between the two ends. The germline V gene has CDR1 SEHNR and CDR2 FQNEAQ (reference sequence). Here the CDR3 reads CASTPGLIEGYGYTF. The CDR3 bases are TGTGCCAGCACCCCCGGCCTAATAGAAGGGTATGGCTACACCTTC.

This clonotype was recorded many times. J is TRBJ2-6 and V is TRBV3-1; no clear D. V was shortened by 5 bases and J by 0 bases, with 5 bases between the two germline ends. This CDR3 comprises 14 residues. CDR1 LGHDT and CDR2 YNNKEL come from the germline V gene (reference sequence). Here the CDR3 reads CASSSSSGANVLTF. CDR3 DNA: TGTGCCAGCAGCTCAAGCTCTGGGGCCAACGTCCTGACTTTC.

The V gene is TRBV12-3 or TRBV12-4, the J gene TRBJ2-7, with 12 bases fitting TRBD1. The CDR3 is 15 residues long. V was clipped by 5 bases and J by 3 bases; unmatched bases: 5. The CDR3 loop is CASSPGQGAHYEQYF. The CDR3 bases are TGTGCCAGCAGTCCGGGACAGGGGGCCCACTACGAGCAGTACTTC.